Presented here are 28 T cell receptor beta chains from one specimen sequenced in a study of shared clonotypes between healthy human individuals. The assay was immunoSEQ multiplex PCR, and TCRdb's table has in-frame clones only and misses some. The sample has about 480,000 clones, about 80% seen once; the top ten hold approximately 13%. Sequences were obtained from PBMCs. These receptors all come from a woman in her thirties or forties in good health. Some clones in this sample may be carry-over from other donors' samples.

This clone has just a few counts. The V and J genes are TRBV29-1 and TRBJ2-5, with 7 bases lining up with TRBD1. The germline gives CDR1 SQVTM, CDR2 ANQGSEA. Trimming took 5 bases from V and 5 from J; bases not matched to a gene: 8. This CDR3 comprises 13 residues. The DNA for the CDR3 is TGCAGCGTTTTCGGGACAGCTATGGAGACCCAGTACTTC. It yields the protein CSVFGTAMETQYF.

This clone was detected only once. The chain recombines TRBV10-3 with TRBJ2-1; TRBD2 aligns across 11 bases. CDR1 ENHRY and CDR2 SYGVKD come from the germline V gene. V lost 3 bases, J lost 6 bases, and 16 bases stayed unmatched. The CDR3 sequence is 19 residues long. The DNA for the CDR3 is TGTGCCATCAGTGACCCCTCCGGGACTAGCGGTATGGCTCTCAATGAGCAGTTCTTC. Its protein product is CAISDPSGTSGMALNEQFF.

This clone has a count of ten or more. The rearrangement links TRBV18 to TRBJ2-3, with D perhaps matching TRBD1 or TRBD2 (5 bases each). Germline V gene data show CDR1 as KGHSH and CDR2 as LQKENI. Trimming pared 5 bases from V and 0 bases from J, leaving 12 bases between. This CDR3 is 15 amino acids long. The CDR3 loop is CASSTRGPSTDTQYF. DNA for the CDR3: TGTGCCAGCTCAACCCGGGGCCCTAGCACAGATACGCAGTATTTT.

The gene calls are TRBV30 and TRBJ2-1; weak D call: TRBD2 (5 bases). Trimming pared 2 bases from V and 4 bases from J, leaving 18 bases between. Looked up from germline, CDR1 is GTSNPN and CDR2 is SVGIG (reference sequence). This CDR3 has 16 amino acids. The CDR3 DNA is TGTGCCTGGAGTAGTAAAAGGGCGCCGGGATACAATGAGCAGTTCTTC. This sequence encodes CAWSSKRAPGYNEQFF.

The chain carries TRBV4-1 and TRBJ1-5; D not resolved. With 0 bases removed from V and 4 bases from J, the gap between germline ends came to 10 bases. This CDR3 is 15 amino acids long. CDR1 and CDR2 from the germline V gene are MGHRA and YSYEKL. DNA for the CDR3: TGCGCCAGCAGCCAAGATGCGGACTTGAATCAGCCCCAGCATTTT. It is translated as CASSQDADLNQPQHF.

J is TRBJ2-7 and V is TRBV28; D may match TRBD1 or TRBD2 (5 bases each). Germline V lookup: CDR1 MDHEN, CDR2 SYDVKM. Trimming took off 2 bases at V and 0 bases at J, with 11 bases between the two ends. The CDR3 loop spans 15 amino acids. CDR3 sequence (DNA): TGTGCCAGCAGTTTAGGTCCCGGGGCCTCCTACGAGCAGTACTTC. It specifies CASSLGPGASYEQYF.

V and J are TRBV10-3 and TRBJ2-7; 14 bases are shared with TRBD2. V dropped 7 bases and J dropped 6; count of bases not matched to a gene: 5. Per germline, CDR1 ENHRY and CDR2 SYGVKD. The CDR3 consists of 14 residues. CDR3 protein: CAIKAGLAGAEQYF. In nucleotides, the CDR3 is TGTGCCATCAAAGCGGGACTAGCGGGAGCCGAGCAGTACTTC.

A single count supports this clone. This chain connects TRBV28 to TRBJ2-7; TRBD1 might be the D (6 bases). V lost 5 bases and J lost 3, with 26 bases in between. Looked up from germline, CDR1 is MDHEN and CDR2 is SYDVKM. This CDR3 comprises 18 residues. CDR3 nucleotide sequence: TGTGCCAGCAGTCCATACCGCCTCAACAGGGTTGGGGGCTACGAGCAGTACTTC. Its protein product is CASSPYRLNRVGGYEQYF.

This chain joins TRBV5-4 and TRBJ2-7; 10 bases fit TRBD2. The CDR3 is made up of 15 amino acids. Germline loops: CDR1 SGHNT, CDR2 YYREEE (reference sequence). The V segment lost 4 bases and the J segment 6 bases; nucleotides outside the gene matches: 10. CDR3 in DNA: TGTGCCAGCAGCCATTCTAGCGGGAGATCGGGCGAGCAGTACTTC. This gives the protein CASSHSSGRSGEQYF. The full variable domain, its missing parts supplied by reference TRBV5-4 and TRBJ2-7, is ETGVTQSPTHLIKTRGQQVTLRCSSQSGHNTVSWYQQALGQGPQFIFQYYREEENGRGNFPPRFSGLQFPNYSSELNVNALELDDSALYLCASSHSSGRSGEQYFGPGTRLTVT.

V gene TRBV11-3 combines with J gene TRBJ2-1; 10 bases are a match to TRBD2. V trimming: 0 bases; J trimming: 8 bases; junction bases outside the gene matches: 10. This CDR3 spans 17 amino acids. Germline V lookup: CDR1 SGHNT, CDR2 YENEEA. The CDR3, as DNA: TGTGCCAGCAGCTTAGATAGCGCTAGCGGGAGTCTCGATGAGCAGTTCTTC. This translates into CASSLDSASGSLDEQFF. The entire variable domain, with the rest obtained from reference TRBV11-3 and TRBJ2-1, is as follows: EAGVVQSPRYKIIEKKQPVAFWCNPISGHNTLYWYLQNLGQGPELLIRYENEEAVDDSQLPKDRFSAERLKGVDSTLKIQPAELGDSAVYLCASSLDSASGSLDEQFFGPGTRLTVL.

The chain couples TRBV5-6 to TRBJ2-7; TRBD2 matches 10 bases. Germline V CDR1 and CDR2: SGHDT, YYEEEE. V lost 2 bases to trimming and J lost 2 bases; unmatched junction nucleotides: 4. The CDR3 has 15 amino acids. As DNA, the CDR3 is TGTGCCAGCAGCTTACTAGCGGGACAGCCCTACGAGCAGTACTTC. As protein: CASSLLAGQPYEQYF. Filled out from reference TRBV5-6 and TRBJ2-7, the complete variable domain reads DAGVTQSPTHLIKTRGQQVTLRCSPKSGHDTVSWYQQALGQGPQFIFQYYEEEERQRGNFPDRFSGHQFPNYSSELNVNALLLGDSALYLCASSLLAGQPYEQYFGPGTRLTVT.

The chain has TRBV7-9 and TRBJ2-3, with D possibly matching TRBD2 (5 bases). Trimming pared 3 bases from V and 6 bases from J, leaving 10 bases between. Germline V gene lookup returns CDR1 SEHNR and CDR2 FQNEAQ (reference sequence). The CDR3 has 13 amino acids. CDR3 region: CASSFERKDTQYF. The CDR3 region has the DNA TGTGCCAGCAGCTTCGAGCGGAAGGATACGCAGTATTTT.

As concerns this clone: The sample has other DNA sequences that encode this CDR3 too. The J gene is TRBJ1-2, the V gene TRBV30; TRBD1 is a possible D gene (5 bases). The V gene's germline CDR1 is GTSNPN and CDR2 SVGIG (reference sequence). Trimming took off 0 bases at V and 8 bases at J, with 7 bases between the two ends. This CDR3 is built from 11 residues. CDR3 region: CAWSVGGGYTF. The DNA of the CDR3 is TGTGCCTGGAGTGTCGGGGGAGGCTACACCTTC.

The CDR3 loop reads CASSMAGAADNEQFF. The CDR3 DNA reads as TGTGCCAGTAGTATGGCGGGAGCGGCGGACAATGAGCAGTTCTTC. The rearrangement uses TRBV19 and TRBJ2-1; 7 bases map to TRBD2. Germline CDR1 and CDR2: LNHDA and SQIVND (reference sequence). CDR3 length: 15 amino acids. V lost 3 bases and J lost 5; bases outside the gene matches: 7.

This chain connects TRBV11-1 to TRBJ2-2, with unresolved D. Germline loops: CDR1 SGHAT, CDR2 FQDESV (reference sequence). The ends were cut back, 4 bases at V and 6 bases at J, with 12 bases in the middle. CDR3 length: 14 residues. The CDR3 loop reads CASSSTPFPGELFF. CDR3 DNA: TGTGCCAGCAGCTCTACTCCCTTCCCCGGGGAGCTGTTTTTT.

The V call is TRBV30, the J call TRBJ1-2, with TRBD1 matching 7 bases. Germline V gene lookup returns CDR1 GTSNPN and CDR2 SVGIG (reference sequence). The CDR3 runs 14 residues. The trim removed 1 base at V and 4 bases at J, leaving 6 bases unmatched. The CDR3 loop is CAWSGAGGFYGYTF. The CDR3 bases are TGTGCCTGGAGTGGGGCAGGGGGGTTCTATGGCTACACCTTC.

V is TRBV28 and J is TRBJ1-3, with a tentative D call TRBD1 (6 bases). The CDR3 runs to 16 residues. From germline, CDR1 is MDHEN and CDR2 SYDVKM. Trimming stripped 5 bases from V and 0 bases from J, with 14 bases between. CDR3 coding DNA: TGTGCCAGCAGTAACTCGGGACACCTCTCTGGAAACACCATATATTTT. Translated: CASSNSGHLSGNTIYF.

This clone was seen ten or more times. The CDR3 region is CATSRKLTGLGSTDTQYF. CDR3 DNA sequence: TGTGCCACCAGCAGGAAACTGACAGGACTCGGGAGCACAGATACGCAGTATTTT. The chain is built from TRBV15 and TRBJ2-3, with D possibly TRBD1 on 6 matching bases. V lost 3 bases and J 0 bases, leaving 19 bases between the germline ends. This CDR3 comprises 18 residues. The V gene's germline CDR1 is LNHNV and CDR2 YYDKDF (reference sequence).

CDR3 sequence reads: CASAREPDFTGELFF. CDR3 bases: TGTGCCAGCGCCCGAGAGCCCGACTTCACCGGGGAGCTGTTTTTT. V and J are TRBV7-3 and TRBJ2-2, with D hard to call. Deletions cut 8 bases from V and 4 bases from J, with 17 bases between. This CDR3 is 15 amino acids long. CDR1 and CDR2 (germline): SGHTA, FQGTGA.

The chain combines TRBV5-4 with TRBJ2-2; D gene unclear. The CDR3 is 14 amino acids. V lost 0 bases to trimming and J lost 2 bases, with 5 bases between them. Germline V gene sequence: CDR1 SGHNT, CDR2 YYREEE (reference sequence). The CDR3 region is CASSLGSNTGELFF. The CDR3 DNA is TGTGCCAGCAGCTTGGGCAGTAACACCGGGGAGCTGTTTTTT.

This clone showed up just once. The chain carries TRBV4-3 and TRBJ2-2; 10 bases fit TRBD2. The germline CDR1 and CDR2 sequences are LGHNA and YSLEER. The CDR3 loop spans 16 amino acids. V was pared by 2 bases and J by 6 bases, with 6 bases of the junction left unmatched. Here the CDR3 reads CASSQNLAGDSGELFF. The CDR3 nucleotides read TGCGCCAGCAGCCAAAATCTAGCGGGAGATTCCGGGGAGCTGTTTTTT.

The V call is TRBV28, the J call TRBJ2-7; TRBD2 is a possible D gene (6 bases). CDR3 length: 13 amino acids. Germline CDR1 reads MDHEN; CDR2 reads SYDVKM. Deletions cut 8 bases from V and 3 bases from J, with 14 bases between. The CDR3 is CASSPPSVYEQYF. DNA of the CDR3: TGTGCCAGCTCCCCGCCTAGCGTCTACGAGCAGTACTTC.

The J gene is TRBJ1-5, the V gene TRBV27; TRBD1 is a possible D gene (6 bases). Trimming took 5 bases from V and 0 from J, leaving 14 bases between them. Germline CDR1 is MNHEY and CDR2 is SMNVEV (reference sequence). There are 16 residues in the CDR3. The CDR3 DNA reads as TGTGCCAGCAGTCCCCTAACAGGGTATAGCAATCAGCCCCAGCATTTT. Protein: CASSPLTGYSNQPQHF.

This clone has a handful of counts. This sequence joins TRBV5-6 and TRBJ2-5; D gene ambiguous. Matching the DNA end better, TRBJ2-7 makes the J call doubtful. Germline V gives CDR1 SGHDT, CDR2 YYEEEE. CDR3 length equals 12 residues. The CDR3 loop is CASSLRSYEQYF. The CDR3 DNA reads as TGTGCCAGCAGCTTGAGGAGCTACGAGCAGTACTTC.

The rearrangement joins TRBV28 to TRBJ2-1; 9 bases are shared with TRBD2. The CDR3 covers 17 residues. J was trimmed by 3 bases and V by 1 base; bases with no gene match: 7. CDR1 MDHEN and CDR2 SYDVKM come from the germline V gene. The CDR3 loop reads CASSLYGLAGNYNEQFF. In DNA form, the CDR3 reads TGTGCCAGCAGTTTATATGGGCTAGCGGGAAACTACAATGAGCAGTTCTTC.

This chain joins TRBV28 and TRBJ1-1; D is possibly TRBD1 (5 bases). V lost 7 bases and J lost 1, with 10 bases in between. Germline CDR1 MDHEN, CDR2 SYDVKM. This CDR3 has 13 residues. The CDR3 sequence: CASKGRANTEAFF. The CDR3 nucleotides read TGTGCCAGCAAAGGCAGGGCGAACACTGAAGCTTTCTTT.

Ten or more counts support this clone. This sequence joins TRBV7-8 and TRBJ2-7; tentatively, D is TRBD2 (7 bases). Per the germline V gene, CDR1 is SGHVS and CDR2 is FQNEAQ. V lost 1 base and J lost 7, with 17 bases in between. This CDR3 is 15 amino acids long. The CDR3 DNA reads as TGTGCCAGCAGCTTAGGGGGCGGCAGGGGAGGGGAGCAGTACTTC. It translates to CASSLGGGRGGEQYF.

The rearrangement links TRBV7-9 to TRBJ2-1; 7 nucleotides align to TRBD2. The germline V gene has CDR1 SEHNR and CDR2 FQNEAQ (reference sequence). Trimming took 1 base from V and 10 from J; bases not matched to a gene: 10. There are 15 residues in the CDR3. The CDR3 DNA reads TGTGCCAGCAGCTTAGGTGGGGAGGGAAAACGCGAGCAGTTCTTC. It is translated as CASSLGGEGKREQFF.